This T cell receptor (beta chain) was sequenced during a study of CXCR3-negative and CXCR3-positive naive CD8 T cells. The CDR3 spans 13 residues. By frequency, this clonotype is medium-sized. As yet, its antigen is unknown. Researchers prepared the TRB cDNA libraries using 5' RACE with UMI labels. Following a re-call of the 5' RACE reads, TCRdb has one entry per CDR3 protein and lacks DNA. The sample shows thousands of distinct CDR3 sequences, and approximately 1.5% sits with its ten largest clones. The study's findings and limits: TRB CDR3s were more hydrophobic in CXCR3-positive than in CXCR3-negative naive cells.

Material for sequencing was naive CXCR3+ CD8+ T cells from blood. Indicated subset: CD45RO-CCR7+CD27+CD95- naive CD8+ T cells expressing CXCR3 (TNR3+). The TCR was taken from a human donor in good health. Some clones in this sample may be carry-over from other donors' samples. This chain joins TRBV12-3 or TRBV12-4 and TRBJ2-5. The CDR3 loop reads CASSLLLQETQYF.